This T cell receptor (beta chain) emerged from a study of OX40 agonist ivuxolimab in advanced cancers. About the study: The drug used for patients, ivuxolimab, was an agonistic anti-OX40 (CD134) antibody.

Study-level findings and limits: The study did not work out the antigen specificity of the expanded peripheral T cells. In the 0.1 to 3.0 mg/kg range, CD4+ and CD8+ blood T cells had expanded clonally by week 6. On average, CD8+ T cells showed a greater number of expanded clones than CD4+.

The repertoire was sequenced with immunoSEQ multiplex PCR; TCRdb's copy has only in-frame clones and lacks some. The sample carries 70,000 to 90,000 clones, more than 80% recorded once. About this clone itself: The antigen remains unidentified.

This TCR derives from an adult with an advanced solid tumor such as melanoma, head and neck, liver or kidney cancer. This material consisted of CD4+ or CD8+ T cells sorted from blood, taken in a trial of the OX40 agonist ivuxolimab.

DNA of the CDR3: TGTGCCAGCAGTGTCGGGACAGGGCTATATGAGCAGTTCTTC. Translating it yields CASSVGTGLYEQFF. The J gene is TRBJ2-1, the V gene TRBV6-4, with TRBD1 matching over 9 bases. V lost 4 bases to trimming and J lost 8 bases; unmatched junction nucleotides: 6. The length of the CDR3 is 14 residues. Germline-derived CDR1 and CDR2 are MRHNA and SNTAGT.